The 2 T cell receptor beta chains given below trace back to one sample, sequenced in a study of OX40 agonist ivuxolimab in advanced cancers. The table came from immunoSEQ multiplex PCR; TCRdb's copy has only in-frame clones and leaves some out. The sample yields about 31,000 clones, roughly 90% seen once. The starting material was CD4+ or CD8+ T cells sorted from blood, obtained in a trial of the OX40 agonist ivuxolimab. Receptor source: an adult with an advanced solid tumor such as melanoma, head and neck, liver or kidney cancer.

V and J are TRBV29-1 and TRBJ2-5; either TRBD1 or TRBD2 may fit D (5 bases each). Per germline, CDR1 SQVTM and CDR2 ANQGSEA. The CDR3 is 12 residues long. With 8 bases removed from V and 2 bases from J, the gap between germline ends came to 12 bases. CDR3 in amino acids: CSFRDPQETQYF. CDR3 nucleotides: TGCAGCTTCCGGGACCCTCAAGAGACCCAGTACTTC.

The chain couples TRBV27 to TRBJ1-1; TRBD1 might be the D (5 bases). Germline loops: CDR1 MNHEY, CDR2 SMNVEV (reference sequence). The CDR3 contains 14 residues. Trimming took off 2 bases at V and 0 bases at J, with 7 bases between the two ends. CDR3 coding DNA: TGTGCCAGCAGTTTAACGGGGGTGAACACTGAAGCTTTCTTT. This gives the protein CASSLTGVNTEAFF.